What follows describes a single TCR beta chain. V was cut by 2 bases and J by 3 bases, with 11 bases left in between. Germline V gene sequence: CDR1 DFQATT, CDR2 SNEGSKA (reference sequence). The length of the CDR3 is 13 residues. A quantity of about 0.45 to 1 ug RNA underwent reverse transcription using random hexamers. An immunoSEQ multiplex PCR amplified TCR beta CDR3 over 54 Vbeta and 13 Jbeta. MiXCR, run by TCRdb on the immunoSEQ multiplex PCR reads, gives a single entry per CDR3 protein. The sample shows around 300,000 distinct CDR3 sequences, about 88% of them seen only once. This sample was taken from a study of CD8 T cells in Susac syndrome. TCR beta sequencing covered blood CD8+ and CD4+ T cells. The CD8+ and CD4+ T cells were isolated magnetically using a negative isolation approach, whereas the TEMRA cells were enriched by FACS.

Sequencing was carried out using CD8+ T cells from PBMCs. This receptor was identified in a human donor with multiple sclerosis. This chain links TRBV20-1 with TRBJ2-7, with D possibly matching TRBD1 (6 bases). CDR3 sequence (DNA): TGCAGTGCTAGAAACAGGGAGTTCTACGAGCAGTACTTC. This sequence encodes CSARNREFYEQYF.